This TCR beta chain was profiled in a study of response to subunit inactivated influenza vaccine. Overall study results and limits: Few new T cells, the authors suggested, are recruited by each seasonal influenza vaccination.

A remark on this clonotype: Its cognate antigen is unknown.

The CDR3 consists of 17 residues. Per the germline V gene, CDR1 is SGHRS and CDR2 is YFSETQ. V was shortened by 2 bases and J by 1 base, with 19 bases between the two germline ends. In TCRdb, the RT-PCR reads were re-called with MiXCR into one record per CDR3 protein. Of approximately 530,000 distinct CDR3 sequences listed, less than 7.5% are singletons. The TCR sequence derives from a man between 50 and 69 years old who received an inactivated influenza vaccine. The chain is built from TRBV5-1 and TRBJ2-7; no reliable D call. Sequencing used PBMCs from blood, obtained approximately 25 months after vaccination. The CDR3 sequence: CASSFEGLPRDSYEQYF. Here the CDR3 DNA reads TGCGCCAGCAGCTTTGAAGGTTTGCCTAGGGATTCCTACGAGCAGTACTTC.